Listed below are T cell receptor beta chains from one sample, sequenced in a study of T-cell memory formation after mild COVID-19. TCRdb re-called the 5' RACE reads through MiXCR, storing one row per CDR3 protein. The sample holds under 550,000 distinct CDR3 sequences, under 20% seen once. Sequencing input: PBMCs or a T cell subset sorted from them (not recorded which). These receptor sequences come from a man between 18 and 29 years old who had mild COVID-19 (a few samples of this study predate the infection). Cell type and time point are not known. Both conserved end residues are part of each CDR3. A D gene is named only where the DNA matches it firmly. Clone size is stated in some rows and not others, as once, few, many or a class when expanded.

clone_size	v_call	j_call	d_call	cdr3_nt	cdr3_aa
-	TRBV7-3	TRBJ2-2	-	TGTGCCAGCAGCTTGAGGAGTACGAACACCGGGGAGCTGTTTTTT	CASSLRSTNTGELFF
few	TRBV5-1	TRBJ2-1	TRBD2	TGCGCCAGTAGTACTAGCGGGGGGATTGATGAGCAGTTCTTC	CASSTSGGIDEQFF
few	TRBV7-3	TRBJ2-3	TRBD1	TGTGCCAGCAGCCCGACAGGGGGCCCAACAGATACGCAGTATTTT	CASSPTGGPTDTQYF
-	TRBV10-3	TRBJ1-2	-	TGTGCCATCTTTGCAGGGGTCTATGGCTACACCTTC	CAIFAGVYGYTF
-	TRBV5-5	TRBJ1-2	-	TGTGCCAGCAGCTTGGCTGGGACGGTCTATGGCTACACCTTC	CASSLAGTVYGYTF
-	TRBV27	TRBJ1-5	-	TGTGCCAGCAGTTTTAAGGGCGACCGGCCCCAGCATTTT	CASSFKGDRPQHF
-	TRBV5-1	TRBJ2-1	-	TGCGCCAGCAGCATTCCGACAGGGAGGGTGAGCCCGTTCTTC	CASSIPTGRVSPFF
-	TRBV7-8	TRBJ1-1	-	TGTGCCAGCAGCCCCCAGGCGGGTGGGAACACTGAAGCTTTCTTT	CASSPQAGGNTEAFF
few	TRBV7-9	TRBJ1-1	-	TGTGCCAGCAGCTTAGCGCTTCCGGTGACTGAAGCTTTCTTT	CASSLALPVTEAFF
few	TRBV6-2/TRBV6-3	TRBJ2-7	-	TGTGCCAGCAGACGCCGTGGGCAGACCTACGAGCAGTACTTC	CASRRRGQTYEQYF
few	TRBV6-2/TRBV6-3	TRBJ2-7	TRBD1	TGTGCCAGCAGAAGAAACAGGGGGTTCTACGAGCAGTACTTC	CASRRNRGFYEQYF
few	TRBV6-5	TRBJ1-6	TRBD1	TGTGCCAGCAGTTACTATTTACCGGGACAGGGATACTATAATTCACCCCTCCACTTT	CASSYYLPGQGYYNSPLHF
-	TRBV7-8	TRBJ1-1	-	TGTGCCAGCACGGAGAATTTGAACACTGAAGCTTTCTTT	CASTENLNTEAFF
-	TRBV6-1	TRBJ1-3	-	TGTGCCAGCAAGAAGACGGAGGCCTCTGGAAACACCATATATTTT	CASKKTEASGNTIYF
-	TRBV7-9	TRBJ2-3	TRBD2	TGTGCCAGCAGGACTAGCGATCCTACGCAGTATTTT	CASRTSDPTQYF
-	TRBV5-1	TRBJ2-2	TRBD2	TGCGCCAGCAGCCCCCGGACTAGCGGGGGCGTCTTCACCGGGGAGCTGTTTTTT	CASSPRTSGGVFTGELFF
many	TRBV20-1	TRBJ1-5	-	TGCAGTGCTAGGGGGAGGATCAGTAGGAGTCAGCCCCAGCATTTT	CSARGRISRSQPQHF
few	TRBV9	TRBJ2-3	TRBD2	TGTGCCAGCAGCGTAGGGAGGACTAGCGGGAGCACAGATACGCAGTATTTT	CASSVGRTSGSTDTQYF
-	TRBV14	TRBJ2-3	-	TGTGCCAGCAGCCGGATAGACAGACTAGGCACAGATACGCAGTATTTT	CASSRIDRLGTDTQYF
many	TRBV7-9	TRBJ1-4	-	TGTGCCAGCAGCTTCGGTGGTTCAGGGACTAATGAAAAACTGTTTTTT	CASSFGGSGTNEKLFF
few	TRBV4-3	TRBJ1-3	-	TGCGCCAGCAGCCAAGATCGAGGGGGGACTGGAAACACCATATATTTT	CASSQDRGGTGNTIYF
-	TRBV9	TRBJ1-2	-	TGTGCCAGCAGCGTCCAGGGTTCGAACTATGGCTACACCTTC	CASSVQGSNYGYTF
-	TRBV20-1	TRBJ1-6	-	TGCAGTGCTAGTAAGGGGCAGGACGGTTCACCCCTCCACTTT	CSASKGQDGSPLHF
-	TRBV5-1	TRBJ2-1	-	TGCGCCAGCAGCTTGGAGGCGGGAAGCAAGTTCTTC	CASSLEAGSKFF
few	TRBV6-5	TRBJ2-3	TRBD2	TGTGCCAGCAGTTCCTTACTAGCGGAGAAGAGATCTACGCAGTATTTT	CASSSLLAEKRSTQYF
few	TRBV5-1	TRBJ2-7	TRBD1	TGCGCCAGCAGCTCAGAGGGACAGTTCCCCCACGAGCAGTACTTC	CASSSEGQFPHEQYF
-	TRBV12-3/TRBV12-4	TRBJ1-2	-	TGTGCCAGCAGTTTTAGGCCGAGGGGCTACACCTTC	CASSFRPRGYTF
few	TRBV7-3	TRBJ2-1	-	TGTGCCAGCAGCCTAAGACCCCCCTCAGGGCAGTTCTTC	CASSLRPPSGQFF
-	TRBV5-1	TRBJ2-4	-	TGCGCCAGCAGCGTGGAGGGTCTAGCCAAAAACATTCAGTACTTC	CASSVEGLAKNIQYF
-	TRBV5-1	TRBJ2-5	-	TGCGCCAGCAGCTTGGTGGCCTACCAAGAGACCCAGTACTTC	CASSLVAYQETQYF
-	TRBV11-3	TRBJ1-1	TRBD1	TGTGCCAAGCGACAGGGACAGAACACTGAAGCTTTCTTT	CAKRQGQNTEAFF
-	TRBV11-2	TRBJ1-2	-	TGTGCCAGCAGCTCGGAGTTCGATGGCTACACCTTC	CASSSEFDGYTF
few	TRBV29-1	TRBJ1-1	-	TGCAGCGTTGAATCTCGGGGGATCACTGAAGCTTTCTTT	CSVESRGITEAFF
-	TRBV29-1	TRBJ2-5	TRBD1	TGCAGCGTTGAAGACCGGGACAGGGTATTCCAAGAGACCCAGTACTTC	CSVEDRDRVFQETQYF
few	TRBV29-1	TRBJ2-7	TRBD1	TGCAGCGTTGCACAGGGGTACGAGCAGTACTTC	CSVAQGYEQYF
many	TRBV5-1	TRBJ2-1	TRBD2	TGCGCCACCTGCCCCAATAGCGGGACCGAGCAGTTCTTC	CATCPNSGTEQFF
-	TRBV20-1	TRBJ2-7	TRBD2	TGCAGTGCCGTAAGCGGGGGGGCCTACGAGCAGTACTTC	CSAVSGGAYEQYF
many	TRBV7-2	TRBJ2-1	-	TGTGCCAGCAGCTTATCATGGGGCAATGAGCAGTTCTTC	CASSLSWGNEQFF
-	TRBV4-1	TRBJ2-5	TRBD1	TGCGCCAGCGGGGGACAGGGGGCTTGGAAGACCCAGTACTTC	CASGGQGAWKTQYF
-	TRBV11-2	TRBJ1-1	-	TGTGCCAGCAGCTTTTATTCTCGCCCCCGGGCGGCTTTCTTT	CASSFYSRPRAAFF
-	TRBV5-6	TRBJ1-5	-	TGTGCCATTGGCGGGTGTAATCAGCCCCAGCATTTT	CAIGGCNQPQHF